This T cell receptor (beta chain) was sequenced in a study of human T cells and chemical hapten exposure. Study-level information: The upper back received 0.01% DPC by patch testing, with results read at 6 days.

The time point is: pre-sensitization, week 0. Treatment of the sample: therapeutic diphenylcyclopropenone sensitization with weekly scalp DPC. There are 15 residues in the CDR3. Germline assignment: CDR1 MGHRA and CDR2 YSYEKL. Trimming stripped 2 bases from V and 0 bases from J, with 10 bases between. Overall study findings and caveats: Given that the donors had alopecia, their immune response may differ from that seen in healthy people.

Remarks on this clonotype: Its antigen is unidentified.

The library tagged each cDNA molecule with unique molecular identifiers. Each CDR3 protein is one row after TCRdb ran MiXCR on the RACE reads. The table includes more than 250,000 distinct CDR3 sequences, 7% to 10% detected once. The sequenced sample was whole blood, obtained in connection with sensitization to the hapten diphenylcyclopropenone (DPC). The chain carries TRBV4-1 and TRBJ2-5; D unclear. This TCR derives from a woman aged 40 to 50 with alopecia areata. Some clones in this sample may be carry-over from other donors' samples. CDR3 bases: TGCGCCAGCAGCCAAACACCTACGTACCAAGAGACCCAGTACTTC. It yields the protein CASSQTPTYQETQYF.